The source of this TCR beta chain is a study of early T cells in non-severe SARS-CoV-2 infection. A few counts support this clonotype. Germline V gene data show CDR1 as GTSNPN and CDR2 as SVGIG (reference sequence). The CDR3 extends over 13 amino acids. Germline trimming cut 1 base from V and 7 bases from J; bases unmatched to any gene: 2. Each CDR3 protein is one row after TCRdb ran MiXCR on the 5' RACE reads. This sample yields 40,000 to 55,000 distinct CDR3 sequences, of which less than 8.5% are seen a single time; around 7.9% belongs to the top ten. The source of this sequence is an adult who was a healthcare worker with PCR-confirmed SARS-CoV-2 infection or an uninfected control (not recorded which). What was sequenced was whole blood. V is TRBV30 and J is TRBJ1-4, with 8 bases matching TRBD1. The DNA for the CDR3 is TGTGCCTGGAGTGCCGACAGGGGTGAAAAACTGTTTTTT. Amino acids: CAWSADRGEKLFF.